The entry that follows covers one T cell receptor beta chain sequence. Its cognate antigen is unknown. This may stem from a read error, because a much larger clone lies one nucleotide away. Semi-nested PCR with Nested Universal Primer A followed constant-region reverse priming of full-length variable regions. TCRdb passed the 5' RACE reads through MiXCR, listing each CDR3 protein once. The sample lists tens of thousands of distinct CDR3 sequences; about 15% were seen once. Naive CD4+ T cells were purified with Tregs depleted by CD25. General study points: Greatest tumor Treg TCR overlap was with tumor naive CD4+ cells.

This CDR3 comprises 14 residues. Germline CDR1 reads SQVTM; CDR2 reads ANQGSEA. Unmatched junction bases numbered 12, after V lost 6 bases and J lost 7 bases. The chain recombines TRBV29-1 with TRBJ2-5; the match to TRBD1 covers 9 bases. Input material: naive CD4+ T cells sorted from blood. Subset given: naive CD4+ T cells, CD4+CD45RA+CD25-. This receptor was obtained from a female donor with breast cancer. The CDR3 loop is CSVAPGQGGGTQYF. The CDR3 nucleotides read TGCAGCGTGGCCCCGGGACAGGGTGGAGGGACCCAGTACTTC.